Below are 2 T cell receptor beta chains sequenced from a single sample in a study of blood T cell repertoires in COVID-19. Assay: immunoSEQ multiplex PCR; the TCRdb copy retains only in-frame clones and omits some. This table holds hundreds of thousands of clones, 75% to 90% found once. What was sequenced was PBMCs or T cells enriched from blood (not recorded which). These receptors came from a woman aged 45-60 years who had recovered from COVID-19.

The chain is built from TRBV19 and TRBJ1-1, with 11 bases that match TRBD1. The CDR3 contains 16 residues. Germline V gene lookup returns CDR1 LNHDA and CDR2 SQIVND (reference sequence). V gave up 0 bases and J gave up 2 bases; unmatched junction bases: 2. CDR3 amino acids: CASSIDRTGGNTEAFF. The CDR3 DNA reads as TGTGCCAGTAGTATAGACCGGACAGGGGGCAACACTGAAGCTTTCTTT.

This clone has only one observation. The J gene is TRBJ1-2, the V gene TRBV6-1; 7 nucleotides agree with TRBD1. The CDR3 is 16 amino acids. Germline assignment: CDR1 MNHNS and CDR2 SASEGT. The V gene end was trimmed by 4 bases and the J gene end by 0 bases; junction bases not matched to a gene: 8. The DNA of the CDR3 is TGTGCCAGCAGTGCAATCCGGGACAGAACTAACTATGGCTACACCTTC. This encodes CASSAIRDRTNYGYTF.